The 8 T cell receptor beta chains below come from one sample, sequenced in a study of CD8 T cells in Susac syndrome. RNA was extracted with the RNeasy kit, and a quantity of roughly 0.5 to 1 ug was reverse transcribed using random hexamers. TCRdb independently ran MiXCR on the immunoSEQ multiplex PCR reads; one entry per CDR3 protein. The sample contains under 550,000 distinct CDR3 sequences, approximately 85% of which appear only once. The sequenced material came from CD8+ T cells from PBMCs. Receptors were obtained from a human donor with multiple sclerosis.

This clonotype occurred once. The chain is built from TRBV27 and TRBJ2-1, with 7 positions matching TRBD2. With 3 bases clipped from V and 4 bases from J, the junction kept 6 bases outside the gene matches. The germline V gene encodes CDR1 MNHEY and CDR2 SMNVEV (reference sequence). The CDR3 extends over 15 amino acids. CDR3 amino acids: CASSFAGVNYNEQFF. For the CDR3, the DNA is TGTGCCAGCAGTTTTGCGGGAGTGAATTACAATGAGCAGTTCTTC.

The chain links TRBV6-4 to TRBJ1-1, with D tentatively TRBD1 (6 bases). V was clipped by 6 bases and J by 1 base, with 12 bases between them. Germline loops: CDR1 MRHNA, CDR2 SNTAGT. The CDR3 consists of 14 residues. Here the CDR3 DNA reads TGTGCCAGCAGCGATGGGGGCTCGAACACTGAAGCTTTCTTT. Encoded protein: CASSDGGSNTEAFF.

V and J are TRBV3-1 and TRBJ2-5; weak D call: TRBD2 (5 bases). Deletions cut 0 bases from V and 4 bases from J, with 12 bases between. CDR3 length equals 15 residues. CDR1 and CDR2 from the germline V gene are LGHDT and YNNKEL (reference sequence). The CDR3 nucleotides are TGTGCCAGCAGCCAAGATGCACTAGATCTAGAGACCCAGTACTTC. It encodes CASSQDALDLETQYF.

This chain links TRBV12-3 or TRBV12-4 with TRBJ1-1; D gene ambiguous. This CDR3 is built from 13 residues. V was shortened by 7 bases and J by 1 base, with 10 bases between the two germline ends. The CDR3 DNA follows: TGTGCCAGCAATTGGGGTACGAACACTGAAGCTTTCTTT. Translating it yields CASNWGTNTEAFF.

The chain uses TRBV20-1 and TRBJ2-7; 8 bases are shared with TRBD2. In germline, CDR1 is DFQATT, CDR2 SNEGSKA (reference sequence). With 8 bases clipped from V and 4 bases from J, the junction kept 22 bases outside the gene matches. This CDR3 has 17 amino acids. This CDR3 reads CSPQQGSTSGDGYEQYF. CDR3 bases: TGCAGTCCCCAACAGGGAAGCACTAGCGGAGACGGGTACGAGCAGTACTTC.

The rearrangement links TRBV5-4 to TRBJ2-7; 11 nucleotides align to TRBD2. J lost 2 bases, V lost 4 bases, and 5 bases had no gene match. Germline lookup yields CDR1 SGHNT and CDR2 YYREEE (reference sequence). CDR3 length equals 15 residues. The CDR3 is CASSPTSGGTYEQYF. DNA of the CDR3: TGTGCCAGCAGCCCTACTAGCGGGGGAACCTACGAGCAGTACTTC. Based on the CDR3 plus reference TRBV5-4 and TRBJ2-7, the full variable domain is ETGVTQSPTHLIKTRGQQVTLRCSSQSGHNTVSWYQQALGQGPQFIFQYYREEENGRGNFPPRFSGLQFPNYSSELNVNALELDDSALYLCASSPTSGGTYEQYFGPGTRLTVT.

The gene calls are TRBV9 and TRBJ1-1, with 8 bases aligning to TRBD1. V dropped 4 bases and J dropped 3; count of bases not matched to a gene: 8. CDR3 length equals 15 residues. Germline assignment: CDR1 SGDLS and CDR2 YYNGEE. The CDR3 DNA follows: TGTGCCAGCAGCTCCCTGGACAGGGATGACACTGAAGCTTTCTTT. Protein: CASSSLDRDDTEAFF.

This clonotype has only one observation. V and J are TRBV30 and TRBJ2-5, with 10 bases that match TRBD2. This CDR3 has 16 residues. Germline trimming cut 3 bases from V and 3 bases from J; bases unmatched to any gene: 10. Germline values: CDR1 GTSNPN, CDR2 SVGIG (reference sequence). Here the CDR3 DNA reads TGTGCCTGGAGAACGGTGGGGACTAGCGTTGAAGAGACCCAGTACTTC. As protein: CAWRTVGTSVEETQYF.